This T cell receptor (beta chain) was captured by sequencing in a study of blood T cells in healthy people across ages. Germline-derived CDR1 and CDR2 are SGHTA and FQGNSA. This CDR3 has 16 amino acids. The V end was cut by 1 base, the J end by 4 bases, with 14 bases between. A word on this clonotype: The antigen is unknown.

Study-level results: A strong correlation was found between TCR beta diversity and the percentage of naive T cells. Conclusively comparing naive with antigen-experienced cells was impossible with unsorted PBMCs.

The sample providers were healthy Caucasian people from Russia, aged about 6 to 90. It was with a sample-barcoded 5' primer and a J-beta primer mix that a second PCR of roughly 7 to 12 cycles was run. TCRdb recomputed calls from the 5' RACE reads with MiXCR, one row per CDR3 protein. This sample has more than 650,000 distinct CDR3 sequences, with about 20% found just once. The rearrangement uses TRBV7-2 and TRBJ2-1; D may be TRBD2 (6 bases). The TCR sequence derives from a man aged 70 or older in good health. What was sequenced was blood. The CDR3 protein is CASSLGPAGLYNEQFF. CDR3 in DNA: TGTGCCAGCAGCTTAGGCCCAGCGGGCTTATACAATGAGCAGTTCTTC.